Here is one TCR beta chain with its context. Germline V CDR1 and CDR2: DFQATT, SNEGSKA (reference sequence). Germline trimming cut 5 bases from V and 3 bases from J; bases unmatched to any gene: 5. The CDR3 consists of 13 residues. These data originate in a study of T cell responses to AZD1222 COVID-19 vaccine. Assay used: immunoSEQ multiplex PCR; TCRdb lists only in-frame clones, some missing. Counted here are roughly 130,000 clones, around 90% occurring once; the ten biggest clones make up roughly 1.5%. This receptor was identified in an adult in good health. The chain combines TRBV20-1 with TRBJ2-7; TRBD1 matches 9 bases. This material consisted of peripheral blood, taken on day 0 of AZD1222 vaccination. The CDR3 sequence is CSAGGDRDYEQYF. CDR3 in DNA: TGCAGTGCTGGTGGGGACAGGGACTACGAGCAGTACTTC.